A selection of T cell receptor beta chains follows, all from one sample in a study of blood T cell repertoires in COVID-19. Method: immunoSEQ multiplex PCR; TCRdb's copy keeps in-frame clones and lacks some. The sample holds around 160,000 clones, 75% to 90% seen once. The sequencing sample was made of PBMCs or T cells enriched from blood (not recorded which). The receptors shown here come from a woman aged 60 to 75 who had recovered from COVID-19. Both conserved end residues are trimmed from each CDR3. Size is stated for part of the rows, as once, few or many counts, or as a class when the clone is expanded.

>TRBV23-1|15|NA
ASSQEVSPQRANVLT
>TRBV7-7|11|NA
ASSPGYNQPQH
>TRBV24-1|14|NA
ARKRDSFYSNQPQH
>TRBV6-6|11|NA
ASSYSSGGEQF
>TRBV18|13|NA
ASSPGLAGSYEQY
>TRBV30|14|once
AWSGPWAGGPNEQF
>TRBV7-3|13|NA
ASSPSPGALRELF
>TRBV3-1/TRBV3-2|14|NA
ASSHRSGGGTDTQY
>TRBV19|12|NA
ASSALQGVGEQF
>TRBV30|10|NA
AWSVQGYGYT
>TRBV3-1/TRBV3-2|10|NA
ASSQDTTPQY
>TRBV3-1/TRBV3-2|12|NA
ASSLSGGRNIQY
>TRBV5-8|9|NA
ASSYSYEQY
>TRBV7-2|14|NA
ASSSGLAGGSGTQY
>TRBV18|14|NA
ASSPSIAGGNTEAF
>TRBV19|15|NA
ASSISPDDVRGTEAF
>TRBV27|14|few
ASSLKRGGRYNEQF
>TRBV5-1|15|NA
ASKKLVGGADTGELF
>TRBV5-1|13|NA
ASSLRRGSENEQF
>TRBV27|11|few
ASSVASRYEQY
>TRBV5-6|11|NA
ASSLELHNEQF
>TRBV4-1|14|NA
ASSLYSGGSTDTQY
>TRBV5-1|11|NA
ASSLDGTLTRF
>TRBV7-2|12|NA
ASTRDRESFEQY
>TRBV5-1|11|NA
ASRWDRNTEAF
>TRBV5-6|11|NA
ASSFKQGAVAF
>TRBV2|11|NA
ASSGETSDWPR
>TRBV7-2|16|NA
ASSLVVGAQGGNSPLH
>TRBV7-9|13|NA
ASRFAFGTNEKLF